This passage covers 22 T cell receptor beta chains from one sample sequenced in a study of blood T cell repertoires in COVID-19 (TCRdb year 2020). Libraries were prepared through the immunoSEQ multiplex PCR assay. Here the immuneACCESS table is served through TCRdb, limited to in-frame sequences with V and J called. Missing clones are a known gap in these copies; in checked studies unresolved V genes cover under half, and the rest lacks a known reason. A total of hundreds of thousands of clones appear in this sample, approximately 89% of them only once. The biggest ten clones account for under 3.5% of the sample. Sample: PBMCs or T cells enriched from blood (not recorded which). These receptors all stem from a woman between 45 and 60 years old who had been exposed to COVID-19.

CDR3 in amino acids: CASSQVYSKFDGYTF. The CDR3 nucleotides read TGCGCCAGCAGCCAAGTGTACAGTAAGTTCGATGGCTACACCTTC. The chain recombines TRBV4-1 with TRBJ1-2; D remains ambiguous. CDR3 length equals 15 residues. Germline CDR1 is MGHRA and CDR2 is YSYEKL. Trimming took 1 base from V and 6 from J, leaving 15 bases between them.

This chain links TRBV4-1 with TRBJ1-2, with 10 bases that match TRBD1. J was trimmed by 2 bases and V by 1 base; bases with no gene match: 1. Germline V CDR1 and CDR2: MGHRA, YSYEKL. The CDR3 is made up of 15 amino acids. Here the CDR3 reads CASSQGTGGNYGYTF. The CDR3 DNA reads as TGCGCCAGCAGCCAAGGGACAGGGGGAAACTATGGCTACACCTTC.

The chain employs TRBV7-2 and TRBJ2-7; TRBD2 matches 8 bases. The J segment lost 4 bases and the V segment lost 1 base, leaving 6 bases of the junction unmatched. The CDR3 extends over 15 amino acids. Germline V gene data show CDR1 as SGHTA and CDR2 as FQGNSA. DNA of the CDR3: TGTGCCAGCAGCTTAGTGGGACTAGGCCAATACGAGCAGTACTTC. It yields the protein CASSLVGLGQYEQYF.

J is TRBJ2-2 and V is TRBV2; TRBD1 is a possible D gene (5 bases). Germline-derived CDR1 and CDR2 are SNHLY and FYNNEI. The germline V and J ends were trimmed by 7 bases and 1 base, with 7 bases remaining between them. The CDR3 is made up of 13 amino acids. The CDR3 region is CASNTGNTGELFF. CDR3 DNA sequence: TGTGCCAGCAATACAGGGAACACCGGGGAGCTGTTTTTT.

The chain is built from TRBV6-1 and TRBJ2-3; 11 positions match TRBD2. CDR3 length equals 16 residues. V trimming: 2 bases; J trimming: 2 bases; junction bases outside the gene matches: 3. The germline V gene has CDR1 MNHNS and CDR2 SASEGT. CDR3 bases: TGTGCCAGCAGTGAAATTAGCGGGGGGGCCACAGATACGCAGTATTTT. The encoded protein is CASSEISGGATDTQYF.

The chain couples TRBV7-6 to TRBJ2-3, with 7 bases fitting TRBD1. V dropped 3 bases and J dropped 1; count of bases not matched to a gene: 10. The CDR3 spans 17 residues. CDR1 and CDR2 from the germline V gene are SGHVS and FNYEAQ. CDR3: CASSFSTYQGGTDTQYF. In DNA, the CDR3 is TGTGCCAGCAGCTTCTCGACTTACCAGGGGGGCACAGATACGCAGTATTTT.

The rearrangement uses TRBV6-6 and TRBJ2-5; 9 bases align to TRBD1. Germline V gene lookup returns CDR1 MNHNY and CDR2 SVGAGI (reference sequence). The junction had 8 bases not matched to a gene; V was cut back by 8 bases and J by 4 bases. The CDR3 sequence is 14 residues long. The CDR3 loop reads CASGPRTGAETQYF. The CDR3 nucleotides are TGTGCCAGCGGTCCGAGGACAGGGGCAGAGACCCAGTACTTC.

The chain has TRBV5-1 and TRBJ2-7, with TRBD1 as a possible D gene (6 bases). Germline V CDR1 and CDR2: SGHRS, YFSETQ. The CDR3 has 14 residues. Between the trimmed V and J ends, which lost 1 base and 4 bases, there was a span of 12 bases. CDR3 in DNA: TGCGCCAGCAGCTTGCCGGGCAGGGGTTACGAGCAGTACTTC. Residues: CASSLPGRGYEQYF.

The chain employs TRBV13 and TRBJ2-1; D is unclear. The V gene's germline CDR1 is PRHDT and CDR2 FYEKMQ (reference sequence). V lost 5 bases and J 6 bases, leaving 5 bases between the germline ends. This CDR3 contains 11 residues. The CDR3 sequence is CASSQSNEQFF. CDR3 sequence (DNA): TGTGCCAGCAGCCAATCCAATGAGCAGTTCTTC.

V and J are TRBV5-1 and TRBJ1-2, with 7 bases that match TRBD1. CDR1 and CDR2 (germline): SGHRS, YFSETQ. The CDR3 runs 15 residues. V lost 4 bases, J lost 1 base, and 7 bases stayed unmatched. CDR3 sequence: CASSGTGVYNYGYTF. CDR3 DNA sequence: TGCGCCAGCAGCGGAACAGGGGTTTATAACTATGGCTACACCTTC.

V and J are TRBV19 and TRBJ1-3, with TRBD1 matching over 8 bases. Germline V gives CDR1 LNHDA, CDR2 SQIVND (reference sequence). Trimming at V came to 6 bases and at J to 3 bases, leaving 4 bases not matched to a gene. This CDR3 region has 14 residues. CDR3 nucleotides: TGTGCCAGTAGACCCGGGACAGGTGGAAACACCATATATTTT. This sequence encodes CASRPGTGGNTIYF. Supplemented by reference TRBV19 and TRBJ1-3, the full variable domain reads DGGITQSPKYLFRKEGQNVTLSCEQNLNHDAMYWYRQDPGQGLRLIYYSQIVNDFQKGDIAEGYSVSREKKESFPLTVTSAQKNPTAFYLCASRPGTGGNTIYFGEGSWLTVV.

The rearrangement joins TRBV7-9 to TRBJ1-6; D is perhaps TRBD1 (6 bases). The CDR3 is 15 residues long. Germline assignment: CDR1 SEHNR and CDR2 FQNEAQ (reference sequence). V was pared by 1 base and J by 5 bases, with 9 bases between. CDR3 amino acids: CASSLVTGNNSPLHF. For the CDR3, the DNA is TGTGCCAGCAGCTTAGTGACAGGCAATAATTCACCCCTCCACTTT.

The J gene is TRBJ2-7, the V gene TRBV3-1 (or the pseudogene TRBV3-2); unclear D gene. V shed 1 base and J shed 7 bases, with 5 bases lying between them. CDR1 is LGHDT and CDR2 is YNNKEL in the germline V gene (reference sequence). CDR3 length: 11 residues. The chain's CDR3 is CASSQGREQYF. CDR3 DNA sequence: TGTGCCAGCAGCCAAGGGCGGGAGCAGTACTTC.

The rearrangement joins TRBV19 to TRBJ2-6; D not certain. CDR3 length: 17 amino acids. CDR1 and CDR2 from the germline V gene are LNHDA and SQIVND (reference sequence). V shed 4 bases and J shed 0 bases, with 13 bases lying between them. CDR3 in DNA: TGTGCCAGTAGTACCCGACAAATTCTCTCTGGGGCCAACGTCCTGACTTTC. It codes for CASSTRQILSGANVLTF.

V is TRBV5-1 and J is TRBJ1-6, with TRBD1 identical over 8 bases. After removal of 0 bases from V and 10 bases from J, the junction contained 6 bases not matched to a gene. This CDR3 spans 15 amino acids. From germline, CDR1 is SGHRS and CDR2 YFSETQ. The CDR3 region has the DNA TGCGCCAGCAGCTTGGGTGGACAGGGATTGTCACCCCTCCACTTT. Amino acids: CASSLGGQGLSPLHF.

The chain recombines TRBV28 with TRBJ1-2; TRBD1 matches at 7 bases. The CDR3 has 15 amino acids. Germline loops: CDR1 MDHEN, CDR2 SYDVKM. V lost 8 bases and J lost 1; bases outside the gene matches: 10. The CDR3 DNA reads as TGTGCCAGCCGGGCCAGGGGGTGGTTTAACTATGGCTACACCTTC. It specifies CASRARGWFNYGYTF.

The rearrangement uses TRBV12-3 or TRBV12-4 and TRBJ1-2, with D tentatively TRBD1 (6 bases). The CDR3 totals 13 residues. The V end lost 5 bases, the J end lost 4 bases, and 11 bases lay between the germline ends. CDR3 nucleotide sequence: TGTGCCAGCAGTCCAGGACAGATCTATGGCTACACCTTC. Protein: CASSPGQIYGYTF.

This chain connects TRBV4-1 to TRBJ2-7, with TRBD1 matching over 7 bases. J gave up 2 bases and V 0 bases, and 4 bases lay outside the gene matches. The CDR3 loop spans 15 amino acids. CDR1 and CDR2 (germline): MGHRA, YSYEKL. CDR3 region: CASSQEGTVAYEQYF. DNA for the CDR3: TGCGCCAGCAGCCAAGAAGGGACAGTGGCCTACGAGCAGTACTTC.

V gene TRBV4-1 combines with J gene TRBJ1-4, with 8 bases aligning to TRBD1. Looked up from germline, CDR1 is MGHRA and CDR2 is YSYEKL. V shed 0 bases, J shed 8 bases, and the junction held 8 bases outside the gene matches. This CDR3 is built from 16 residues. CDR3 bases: TGCGCCAGCAGCCAAGACCGGACAGGGTTAGGAGAAAAACTGTTTTTT. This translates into CASSQDRTGLGEKLFF.

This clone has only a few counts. This chain's CDR3 is CAWSLMGALTMIGYTF. The CDR3, as DNA: TGTGCCTGGAGCCTCATGGGGGCTTTAACTATGATTGGCTACACCTTC. The chain recombines TRBV30 with TRBJ1-2, with D maybe TRBD1 (6 bases). Germline-derived CDR1 and CDR2 are GTSNPN and SVGIG (reference sequence). V lost 3 bases and J 7 bases, leaving 24 bases between the germline ends. The CDR3 extends over 16 amino acids.

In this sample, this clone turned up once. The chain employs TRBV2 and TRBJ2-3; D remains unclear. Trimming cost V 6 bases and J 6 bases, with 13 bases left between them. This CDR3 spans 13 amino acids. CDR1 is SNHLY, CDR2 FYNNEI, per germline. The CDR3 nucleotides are TGTGCCAGCAGGTTGTCTAGTCACGATACGCAGTATTTT. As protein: CASRLSSHDTQYF.

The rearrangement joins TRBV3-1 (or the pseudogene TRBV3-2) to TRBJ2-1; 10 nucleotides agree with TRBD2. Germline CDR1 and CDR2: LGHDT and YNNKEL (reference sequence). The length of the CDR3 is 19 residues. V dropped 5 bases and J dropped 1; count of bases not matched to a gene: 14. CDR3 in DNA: TGTGCCAGCAGCACCCGGGAAGGTAGCGGGGGGAAATCCTACAATGAGCAGTTCTTC. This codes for CASSTREGSGGKSYNEQFF.